This paragraph reports one T cell receptor (beta chain). The same CDR3 can be traced to other DNA sequences in this sample. Profiled with immunoSEQ multiplex PCR; TCRdb holds only in-frame clones, not every one. The data show roughly 70,000 clones, with 65% to 75% seen just once and approximately 9% held by the top ten. With no exception, relapse followed autologous stem cell transplantation in all patients, and brentuximab vedotin exposure varied. The data are from a study of PD-1 blockade in classical Hodgkin lymphoma. Study details: Nivolumab was given intravenously to patients at 3 mg/kg every 2 weeks.

J was trimmed by 2 bases and V by 2 bases; bases with no gene match: 5. Germline-derived CDR1 and CDR2 are KGHSH and LQKENI. This CDR3 is built from 15 residues. This clonotype was obtained from a human donor with classical Hodgkin lymphoma. The material was peripheral blood mononuclear cells (PBMCs), obtained before the second cycle of nivolumab. This rearrangement joins TRBV18 to TRBJ2-7, with 8 bases that match TRBD2. CDR3 in amino acids: CASSPWLAGAYEQYF. CDR3 sequence (DNA): TGTGCCAGCTCACCATGGCTAGCGGGTGCCTACGAGCAGTACTTC.